A selection of T cell receptor beta chains follows, all from one sample in a study of T-cell memory formation after mild COVID-19. Each CDR3 protein is one row after TCRdb ran MiXCR on the 5' RACE reads. The repertoire includes hundreds of thousands of distinct CDR3 sequences, 15% to 20% of them detected once, and 20% to 25% sits in the top ten. Sequencing was performed on PBMCs or a T cell subset sorted from them (not recorded which). These TCRs come from a man aged 18 to 30 who had mild COVID-19 (a few samples of this study predate the infection). Cell type and time point are not known. Both conserved end residues are part of each CDR3. The order of the fields is J gene, V gene, D gene, clone size, CDR3 DNA, CDR3 protein. A D gene is named only where the DNA matches it firmly. Where a row states a size, it is once, few, many or the class of an expanded clone; other rows omit it.

>TRBJ1-5|TRBV7-9|-|-
TGTGCCAGCAGCCGGGACGCCAATCAGCCCCAGCATTTT
CASSRDANQPQHF
>TRBJ2-1|TRBV6-2/TRBV6-3|TRBD2|few
TGTGCCAGCAGTTCCTTAGCGGGGGGCAGATTATTCAATGAGCAGTTCTTC
CASSSLAGGRLFNEQFF
>TRBJ2-1|TRBV7-9|-|-
TGTGCCAGCAGCTTACCCGCCTCATACGAGCAGTTCTTC
CASSLPASYEQFF
>TRBJ2-2|TRBV7-8|-|few
TGTGCCAGCAGCTTAGTGGCAGGGCTTGTAGCCGGGGAGCTGTTTTTT
CASSLVAGLVAGELFF
>TRBJ1-5|TRBV2|TRBD1|-
TGTGCCAGCAGTAGGGGGACAGGGCGGCAGCCCCAGCATTTT
CASSRGTGRQPQHF
>TRBJ2-5|TRBV12-3/TRBV12-4|-|few
TGTGCCAGCAGTTTCCAGGGGAGGCAAGAGACCCAGTACTTC
CASSFQGRQETQYF
>TRBJ2-5|TRBV15|-|many
TGTGCCACCAGCAGAGTCGAACTTCGCCAAGGGTCCCAGTACTTC
CATSRVELRQGSQYF
>TRBJ1-2|TRBV7-2|TRBD1|few
TGTGCCAGCAGCTTTAGGACAGGGGAAGATGGCTACACCTTC
CASSFRTGEDGYTF
>TRBJ2-3|TRBV27|TRBD2|many
TGTGCCAGCAGTTCCCCTTGGACTAGCGGGGGGGGTTATACGCAGTATTTT
CASSSPWTSGGGYTQYF
>TRBJ2-4|TRBV5-4|-|-
TGTGCCAGCAGTCCCGCCGGGGAAAACATTCAGTACTTC
CASSPAGENIQYF
>TRBJ1-1|TRBV4-3|-|few
TGCGCCAGCAGCCAAGGTCAGGGGAGTTACACTGAAGCTTTCTTT
CASSQGQGSYTEAFF
>TRBJ2-3|TRBV5-1|TRBD1|-
TGCGCCAGCAGCTTGCAGGGGGAGACAGATACGCAGTATTTT
CASSLQGETDTQYF
>TRBJ2-3|TRBV20-1|TRBD2|-
TGCAGTGCTAGAGATTTAGCGGGGCTCACAGATACGCAGTATTTT
CSARDLAGLTDTQYF
>TRBJ1-1|TRBV7-9|-|few
TGTGCCAGCAGCTTAGAGTCCCACACTGAAGCTTTCTTT
CASSLESHTEAFF
>TRBJ2-3|TRBV7-8|-|-
TGTGCCAGCAGCCCATTACCAGGGTCCCCGGTGGCAGATACGCAGTATTTT
CASSPLPGSPVADTQYF
>TRBJ1-2|TRBV28|-|-
TGTGCCAGCAGTCAGTATGGCTACACCTTC
CASSQYGYTF
>TRBJ1-6|TRBV7-9|-|-
TGTGCCAGCAGCTTAGGGTCCGGAGGCCCCGGTTCACCCCTCCACTTT
CASSLGSGGPGSPLHF
>TRBJ1-2|TRBV6-5|-|-
TGTGCCAGCAGCCTGACAACAGACTATGGCTACACCTTC
CASSLTTDYGYTF
>TRBJ2-4|TRBV7-2|-|few
TGTGCCAGCAGTCCGGACATGAAAAACATTCAGTACTTC
CASSPDMKNIQYF
>TRBJ2-3|TRBV7-6|-|-
TGTGCCAGCAGCTTAGTGGGCGGGGCGGCAGATACGCAGTATTTT
CASSLVGGAADTQYF
>TRBJ2-5|TRBV7-8|TRBD1|few
TGTGCCAGCAGCCATAAGGAGGATGGGACAGGGATCCCGGAGACCCAGTACTTC
CASSHKEDGTGIPETQYF
>TRBJ2-5|TRBV5-1|-|-
TGCGCCAGCAGCCCGTCGGGAGAGGAAGAGACCCAGTACTTC
CASSPSGEEETQYF
>TRBJ1-2|TRBV7-9|-|-
TGTGCCAGCAGCTTAGTTCTGGGATCTGATAACTATGGCTACACCTTC
CASSLVLGSDNYGYTF
>TRBJ1-1|TRBV5-1|TRBD1|few
TGCGCCAGCAGCTGGGGGGACAGGGACAACACTGAAGCTTTCTTT
CASSWGDRDNTEAFF
>TRBJ2-3|TRBV6-1|-|-
TGTGCCAGCAGTGAAGAAGGGGGCGGGGTAGATACGCAGTATTTT
CASSEEGGGVDTQYF
>TRBJ1-2|TRBV4-3|-|-
TGCGCCAGCAGCCGGGGGGCCTATGGCTACACCTTC
CASSRGAYGYTF
>TRBJ1-2|TRBV7-3|TRBD1|few
TGTGCCAGCAGCTTAACCGGACAGGGTTTATATGGCTACACCTTC
CASSLTGQGLYGYTF
>TRBJ2-2|TRBV2|-|-
TGTGCCAGCAGTGAAAGGGGCAGCCGAACCCTCACCGGGGAGCTGTTTTTT
CASSERGSRTLTGELFF
>TRBJ2-3|TRBV15|-|few
TGTGCCACCAGCAGAGACTCAACAGATACGCAGTATTTT
CATSRDSTDTQYF
>TRBJ2-3|TRBV20-1|TRBD2|few
TGCAGTGCTAGAGCCGGGGGGGCTTTAGATACGCAGTATTTT
CSARAGGALDTQYF
>TRBJ2-1|TRBV20-1|-|few
TGCAGTGCTAGAGATAGGCTACAGTCCTACAATGAGCAGTTCTTC
CSARDRLQSYNEQFF
>TRBJ1-5|TRBV7-9|-|few
TGTGCCAGCAGTCAATCGGGAAGCAATCAGCCCCAGCATTTT
CASSQSGSNQPQHF
>TRBJ1-5|TRBV6-5|-|few
TGTGCCAGCAGTTACGAGGGGAATCAGCCCCAGCATTTT
CASSYEGNQPQHF
>TRBJ2-7|TRBV30|TRBD2|-
TGTGCCTGGAGCTTACTAGCGGGAAGTTCCTACGAGCAGTACTTC
CAWSLLAGSSYEQYF
>TRBJ2-3|TRBV29-1|-|many
TGCAGCGTCTTCGCCCCTAGTAGAGATACGCAGTATTTT
CSVFAPSRDTQYF
>TRBJ2-5|TRBV7-9|TRBD1|-
TGTGCCAGCAGTGGGGGACAGGGTGTATTCGAGACCCAGTACTTC
CASSGGQGVFETQYF
>TRBJ2-3|TRBV6-2/TRBV6-3|-|many
TGTGCCAGCAGTTACGCAGACAGGTTCGGAGATACGCAGTATTTT
CASSYADRFGDTQYF
>TRBJ2-2|TRBV5-1|-|many
TGCGCCAGCAGCTTGAACACCGGGGAGCTGTTTTTT
CASSLNTGELFF
>TRBJ1-4|TRBV5-1|TRBD1|-
TGCGCCAGCAGCCCCGGGACAGGGATCGGGAGTGAAAAACTGTTTTTT
CASSPGTGIGSEKLFF
>TRBJ2-3|TRBV3-1|TRBD1|few
TGTGCCAGCAAGCCCGGGACAGGCTCCAATACGCAGTATTTT
CASKPGTGSNTQYF
>TRBJ2-1|TRBV11-2|TRBD2|-
TGTGCCAGCAGCCCTCGACTAGCGGAGGGCAATGAGCAGTTCTTC
CASSPRLAEGNEQFF
>TRBJ2-5|TRBV7-2|TRBD1|many
TGTGCCAGCAGCTTAGGCTCCGGGACAGGGCAAGAGACCCAGTACTTC
CASSLGSGTGQETQYF
>TRBJ2-7|TRBV20-1|-|many
TGCAGTGCGAGTCGACTAACCACCTACGAGCAGTACTTC
CSASRLTTYEQYF
>TRBJ2-1|TRBV5-1|-|many
TGCGCCAGCAGCTTCCAGGACCTCTCCTACAATGAGCAGTTCTTC
CASSFQDLSYNEQFF
>TRBJ2-3|TRBV27|-|-
TGTGCCAGCAGTTTATGGGGGACCTCCACAGATACGCAGTATTTT
CASSLWGTSTDTQYF